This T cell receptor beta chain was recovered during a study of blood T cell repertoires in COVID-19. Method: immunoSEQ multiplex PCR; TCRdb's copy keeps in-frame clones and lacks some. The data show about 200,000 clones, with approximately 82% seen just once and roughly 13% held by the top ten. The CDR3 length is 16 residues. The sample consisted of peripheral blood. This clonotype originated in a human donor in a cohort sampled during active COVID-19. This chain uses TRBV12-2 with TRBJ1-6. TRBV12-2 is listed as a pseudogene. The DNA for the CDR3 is TGTGCAAGTCGCTGGGGGGGCAAGGTAAAGAATTCACCCCTCCACTTT. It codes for CASRWGGKVKNSPLHF.